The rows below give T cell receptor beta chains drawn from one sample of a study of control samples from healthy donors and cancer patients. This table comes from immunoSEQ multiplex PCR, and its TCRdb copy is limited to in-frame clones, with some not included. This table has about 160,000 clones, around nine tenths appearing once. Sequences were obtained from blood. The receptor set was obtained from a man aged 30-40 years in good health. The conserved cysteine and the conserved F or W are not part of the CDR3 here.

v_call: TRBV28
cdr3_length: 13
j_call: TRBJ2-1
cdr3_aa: ASSVWMGLSNEQF

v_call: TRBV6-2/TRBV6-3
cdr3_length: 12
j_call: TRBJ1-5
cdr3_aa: ASSYGRGNQPQH

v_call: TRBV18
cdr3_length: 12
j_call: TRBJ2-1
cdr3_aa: ASSSDRDNDEQF

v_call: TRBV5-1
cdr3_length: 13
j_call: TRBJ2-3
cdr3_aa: ASSFTGFYTDTQY

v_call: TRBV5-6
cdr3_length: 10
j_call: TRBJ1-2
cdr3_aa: ASRGTGVGYT

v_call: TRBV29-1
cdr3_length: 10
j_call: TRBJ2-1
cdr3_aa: SVARGLNEQF

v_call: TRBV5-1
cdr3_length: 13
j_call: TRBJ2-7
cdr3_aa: ASSLLGDPYYEQY

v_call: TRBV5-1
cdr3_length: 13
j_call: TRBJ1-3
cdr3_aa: ASSEPGGTGNTIY

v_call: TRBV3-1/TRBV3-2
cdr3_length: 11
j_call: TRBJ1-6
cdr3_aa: ASSLGWDSPLH

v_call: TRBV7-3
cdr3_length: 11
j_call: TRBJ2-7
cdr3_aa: ASSPGTAGEQY

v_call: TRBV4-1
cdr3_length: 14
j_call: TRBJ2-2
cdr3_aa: ASSQVGGPQSGELF

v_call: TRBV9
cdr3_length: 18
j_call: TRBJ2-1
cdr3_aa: ASSVGPLRELQSSYNEQF

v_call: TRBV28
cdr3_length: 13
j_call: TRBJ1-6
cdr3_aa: ASSSTGGSGSPLH

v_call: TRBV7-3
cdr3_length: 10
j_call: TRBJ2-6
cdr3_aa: ASSPGPNVLT

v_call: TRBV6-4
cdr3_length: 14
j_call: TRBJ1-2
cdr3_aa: ASSYSFTGTFVGYT

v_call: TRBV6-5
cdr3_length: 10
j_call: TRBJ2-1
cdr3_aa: ASRTRGNEQF

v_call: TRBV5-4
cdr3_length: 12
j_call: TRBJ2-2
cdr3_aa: ASSLDRATGELF

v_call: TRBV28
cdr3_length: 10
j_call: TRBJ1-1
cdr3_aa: ASRLGVFNAF

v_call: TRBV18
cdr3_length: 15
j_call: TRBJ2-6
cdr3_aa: ASRGDRYDSGANVLT

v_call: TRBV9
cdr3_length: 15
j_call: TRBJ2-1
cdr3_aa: ASSVGTTMSSYNEQF

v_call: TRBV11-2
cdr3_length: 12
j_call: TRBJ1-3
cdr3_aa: ASSLLQSGNTIY

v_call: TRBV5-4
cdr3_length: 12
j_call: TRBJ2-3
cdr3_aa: ASSLGAGTDTQY

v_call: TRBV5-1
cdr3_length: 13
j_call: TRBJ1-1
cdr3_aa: ASSLEAGGHTEAF

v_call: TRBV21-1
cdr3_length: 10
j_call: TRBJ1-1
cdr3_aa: ASSNVNTEAF

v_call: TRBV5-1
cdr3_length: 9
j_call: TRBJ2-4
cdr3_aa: ASWSKNIQY

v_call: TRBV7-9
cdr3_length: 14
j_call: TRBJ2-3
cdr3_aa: ASSSWGAGITDTQY

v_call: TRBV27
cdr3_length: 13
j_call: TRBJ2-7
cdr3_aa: ASSSGGTGNYEQY

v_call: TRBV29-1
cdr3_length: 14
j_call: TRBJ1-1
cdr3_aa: SVEGENSGIDTEAF

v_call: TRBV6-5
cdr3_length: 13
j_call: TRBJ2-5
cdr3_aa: ASSYGQGSFETQY

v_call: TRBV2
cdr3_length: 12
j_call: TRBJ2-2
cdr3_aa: AGRTFMNTGELF

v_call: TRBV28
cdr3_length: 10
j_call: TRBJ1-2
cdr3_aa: ASSSGFYGYT

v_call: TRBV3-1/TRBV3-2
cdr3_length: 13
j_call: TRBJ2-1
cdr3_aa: ASSPRYRVSNEQF

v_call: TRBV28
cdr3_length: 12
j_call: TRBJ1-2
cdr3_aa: AILRSGQGDGYT

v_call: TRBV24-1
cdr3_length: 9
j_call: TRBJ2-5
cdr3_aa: ATSGEETQY

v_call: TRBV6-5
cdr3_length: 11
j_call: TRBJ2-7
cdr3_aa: ASRTGASYEQY

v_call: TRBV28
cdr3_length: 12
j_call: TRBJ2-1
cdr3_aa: ASSFLADNNEQF

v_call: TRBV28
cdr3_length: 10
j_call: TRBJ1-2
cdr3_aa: ASSLTNYGYT